The 12 T cell receptor beta chains listed next were all sequenced from one sample in a study of early T cells in non-severe SARS-CoV-2 infection. TCRdb re-derived calls from the 5' RACE reads in MiXCR, one entry per CDR3 protein. In the table there are tens of thousands of distinct CDR3 sequences, 5.5% to 7.5% of which are singletons. Input material: whole blood. The receptors come from an adult who was a healthcare worker with PCR-confirmed SARS-CoV-2 infection or an uninfected control (not recorded which).

This clonotype was counted at least ten times. This chain links TRBV20-1 with TRBJ2-7, with D possibly being TRBD2 (5 bases). CDR3 length: 12 amino acids. Trimming removed 6 bases from V and 3 bases from J, with 12 bases in between. CDR1 is DFQATT and CDR2 is SNEGSKA in the germline V gene (reference sequence). The CDR3 DNA sequence: TGCAGTGCGGAGAAAGGGAGCTACGAGCAGTACTTC. This codes for CSAEKGSYEQYF.

This CDR3 is CASSLTRGETQYF. For the CDR3, the DNA is TGTGCCAGCAGCTTAACCAGGGGGGAGACCCAGTACTTC. This sequence joins TRBV7-3 and TRBJ2-5; the match to TRBD1 covers 7 bases. The V segment lost 0 bases and the J segment 5 bases; nucleotides outside the gene matches: 0. Germline V gene lookup returns CDR1 SGHTA and CDR2 FQGTGA. This CDR3 spans 13 amino acids.

Only a few counts were recorded for this clonotype. CDR3 region: CAWLGGITDTQYF. DNA for the CDR3: TGTGCCTGGCTCGGTGGGATCACAGATACGCAGTATTTT. The rearrangement uses TRBV30 and TRBJ2-3; D gene ambiguous. Germline CDR1 reads GTSNPN; CDR2 reads SVGIG (reference sequence). The CDR3 has 13 residues. V was clipped by 5 bases and J by 2 bases, with 11 bases between them. Combining the CDR3 with reference TRBV30 and TRBJ2-3 gives the whole variable domain SQTIHQWPATLVQPVGSPLSLECTVEGTSNPNLYWYRQAAGRGLQLLFYSVGIGQISSEVPQNLSASRPQDRQFILSSKKLLLSDSGFYLCAWLGGITDTQYFGPGTRLTVL.

This clonotype was observed a few times. The chain has TRBV7-9 and TRBJ1-1; TRBD1 is a possible D gene (6 bases). Trimming stripped 6 bases from V and 0 bases from J, with 8 bases between. CDR1 is SEHNR, CDR2 FQNEAQ, per germline (reference sequence). This CDR3 has 13 residues. The CDR3 region is CASRDSLNTEAFF. In DNA, the CDR3 is TGTGCCAGCAGGGACAGTCTGAACACTGAAGCTTTCTTT.

In this sample, this clonotype turned up many times. V and J are TRBV2 and TRBJ1-5; D unclear. CDR1 is SNHLY, CDR2 FYNNEI, per germline. CDR3 length equals 14 residues. Trimming took 4 bases from V and 0 from J, leaving 7 bases between them. The CDR3 sequence: CASSVVVSNQPQHF. The CDR3 DNA reads TGTGCCAGCAGTGTCGTTGTTAGCAATCAGCCCCAGCATTTT.

This clonotype was counted at least ten times. V is TRBV11-3 and J is TRBJ2-1, with TRBD2 matching over 11 bases. CDR3 length: 15 amino acids. The V gene end was trimmed by 5 bases and the J gene end by 8 bases; junction bases not matched to a gene: 8. Germline loops: CDR1 SGHNT, CDR2 YENEEA. This CDR3 is CASSVLAGGQYEQFF. CDR3 nucleotides: TGTGCCAGCAGCGTCCTAGCGGGAGGCCAATATGAGCAGTTCTTC.

This clonotype was observed at least ten times. This rearrangement joins TRBV12-3 or TRBV12-4 to TRBJ2-1; 7 bases are shared with TRBD1. Trimming cost V 5 bases and J 4 bases; bases outside gene matches: 5. The CDR3 totals 14 residues. CDR3 protein: CASSKTGQYNEQFF. The CDR3 DNA reads as TGTGCCAGCAGTAAGACAGGGCAATACAATGAGCAGTTCTTC.

V usage is TRBV10-3 and J usage is TRBJ2-7, with TRBD2 matching 14 bases. Per the germline V gene, CDR1 is ENHRY and CDR2 is SYGVKD. The V segment lost 6 bases and the J segment 6 bases; nucleotides outside the gene matches: 4. The CDR3 extends over 14 amino acids. The CDR3 region is CAIRGLAGVSEQYF. In DNA form, the CDR3 reads TGTGCCATCAGGGGACTAGCGGGAGTCTCCGAGCAGTACTTC.

This clonotype was detected only a few times. The chain carries TRBV10-3 and TRBJ1-1; D call uncertain. V was trimmed by 0 bases and J by 1 base, leaving 9 bases between them. Germline CDR1 is ENHRY and CDR2 is SYGVKD. The CDR3 has 15 residues. The CDR3 region is CAISESAGANTEAFF. In nucleotides, the CDR3 is TGTGCCATCAGTGAGTCAGCCGGAGCGAACACTGAAGCTTTCTTT.

This clonotype was detected ten times or more. V usage is TRBV5-4 and J usage is TRBJ2-3; 11 bases map to TRBD1. Trimming at V came to 6 bases and at J to 3 bases, leaving 9 bases not matched to a gene. The CDR3 has 16 amino acids. The V gene's germline CDR1 is SGHNT and CDR2 YYREEE (reference sequence). The CDR3 loop is CASNAPDRGPTDTQYF. The CDR3 nucleotides read TGTGCCAGCAACGCTCCGGACAGGGGGCCGACAGATACGCAGTATTTT.

The chain links TRBV6-2 or TRBV6-3 to TRBJ2-3, with 7 positions matching TRBD2. The CDR3 contains 15 residues. J gave up 2 bases and V 4 bases, and 6 bases lay outside the gene matches. Germline V lookup: CDR1 MNHEY, CDR2 SVGEGT. As DNA, the CDR3 is TGTGCCAGCAGTTTCGGCGGGAGATTCACAGATACGCAGTATTTT. As protein: CASSFGGRFTDTQYF.

This clonotype occurred many times. The chain's CDR3 is CASSYSHGTQYF. The CDR3 DNA reads as TGTGCCAGCAGTTACAGTCACGGGACCCAGTACTTC. The V gene is TRBV6-5, the J gene TRBJ2-5; the D is unclear. V was clipped by 2 bases and J by 7 bases, with 8 bases between them. This CDR3 has 12 residues. Germline loops: CDR1 MNHEY, CDR2 SVGAGI.